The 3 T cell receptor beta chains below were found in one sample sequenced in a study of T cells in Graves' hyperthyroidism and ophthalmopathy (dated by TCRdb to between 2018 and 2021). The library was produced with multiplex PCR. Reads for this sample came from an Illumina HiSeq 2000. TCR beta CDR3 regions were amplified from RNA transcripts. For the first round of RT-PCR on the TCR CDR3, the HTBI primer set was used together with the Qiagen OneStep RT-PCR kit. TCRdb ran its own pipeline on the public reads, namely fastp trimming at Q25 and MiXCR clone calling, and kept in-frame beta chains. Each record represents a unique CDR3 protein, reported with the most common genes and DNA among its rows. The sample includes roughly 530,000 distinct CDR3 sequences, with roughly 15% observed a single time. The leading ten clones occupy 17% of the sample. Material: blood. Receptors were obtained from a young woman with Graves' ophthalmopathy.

In DNA, the CDR3 is TGTGCCATCAGTGAGTCGGGGAGCGGGGCCTACGAGCAGTACTTC. Protein product: CAISESGSGAYEQYF. The genes are TRBV10-3 and TRBJ2-7, with 7 bases aligning to TRBD2. Germline V gene sequence: CDR1 ENHRY, CDR2 SYGVKD. Trimming removed 0 bases from V and 2 bases from J; junction bases left unmatched: 4. The CDR3 runs 15 residues.

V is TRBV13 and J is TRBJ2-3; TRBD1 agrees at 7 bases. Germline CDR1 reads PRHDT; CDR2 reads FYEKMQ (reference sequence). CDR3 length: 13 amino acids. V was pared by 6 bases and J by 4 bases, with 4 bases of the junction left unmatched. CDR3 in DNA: TGTGCCAGCAGACTACAGGGGTCAGATACGCAGTATTTT. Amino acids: CASRLQGSDTQYF.

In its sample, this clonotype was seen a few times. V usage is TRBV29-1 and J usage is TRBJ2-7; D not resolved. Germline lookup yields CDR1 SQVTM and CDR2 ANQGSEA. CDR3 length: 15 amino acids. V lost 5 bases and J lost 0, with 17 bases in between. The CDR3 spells CSVTQTRWTSYEQYF. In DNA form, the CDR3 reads TGCAGCGTTACCCAAACACGGTGGACCTCCTACGAGCAGTACTTC.